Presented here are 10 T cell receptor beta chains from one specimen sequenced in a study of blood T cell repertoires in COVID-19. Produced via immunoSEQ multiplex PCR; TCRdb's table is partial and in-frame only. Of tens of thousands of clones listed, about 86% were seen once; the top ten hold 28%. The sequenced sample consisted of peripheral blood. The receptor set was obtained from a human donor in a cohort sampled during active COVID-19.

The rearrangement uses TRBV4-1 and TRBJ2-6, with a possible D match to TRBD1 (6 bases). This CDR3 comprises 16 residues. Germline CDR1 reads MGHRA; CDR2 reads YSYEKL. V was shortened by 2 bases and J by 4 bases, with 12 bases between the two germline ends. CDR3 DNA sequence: TGCGCCAGCAGCCAACCCACAGGGACCGGGGCCAACGTCCTGACTTTC. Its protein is CASSQPTGTGANVLTF.

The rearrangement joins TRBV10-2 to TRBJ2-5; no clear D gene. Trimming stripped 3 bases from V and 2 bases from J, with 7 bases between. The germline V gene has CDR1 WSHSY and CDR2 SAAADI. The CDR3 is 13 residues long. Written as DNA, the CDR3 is TGCGCCAGCAGTGAACACCAACAAGAGACCCAGTACTTC. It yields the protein CASSEHQQETQYF.

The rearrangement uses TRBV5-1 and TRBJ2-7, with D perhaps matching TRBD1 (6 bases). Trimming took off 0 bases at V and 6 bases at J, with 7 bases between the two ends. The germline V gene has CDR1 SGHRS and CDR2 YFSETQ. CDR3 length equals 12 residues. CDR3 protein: CASSLDRAEQYF. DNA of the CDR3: TGCGCCAGCAGCTTGGACAGGGCCGAGCAGTACTTC.

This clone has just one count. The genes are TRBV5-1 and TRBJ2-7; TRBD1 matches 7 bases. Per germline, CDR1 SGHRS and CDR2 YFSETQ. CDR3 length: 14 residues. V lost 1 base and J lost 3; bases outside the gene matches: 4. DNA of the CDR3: TGCGCCAGCAGCTTGCGAGGGGGCATCTACGAGCAGTACTTC. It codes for CASSLRGGIYEQYF.

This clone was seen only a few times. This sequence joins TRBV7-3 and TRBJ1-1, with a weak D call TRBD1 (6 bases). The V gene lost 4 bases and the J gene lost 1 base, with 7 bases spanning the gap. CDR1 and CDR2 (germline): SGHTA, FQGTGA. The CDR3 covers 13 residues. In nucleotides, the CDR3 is TGTGCCAGCAGCTCGGACAGGAACACTGAAGCTTTCTTT. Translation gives CASSSDRNTEAFF.

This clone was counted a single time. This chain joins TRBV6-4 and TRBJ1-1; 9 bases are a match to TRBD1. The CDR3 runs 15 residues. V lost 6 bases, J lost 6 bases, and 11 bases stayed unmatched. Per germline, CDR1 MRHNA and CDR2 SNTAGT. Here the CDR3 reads CASSGQGQGYAEAFF. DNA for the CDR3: TGTGCCAGCAGCGGGCAAGGACAGGGGTACGCTGAAGCTTTCTTT.

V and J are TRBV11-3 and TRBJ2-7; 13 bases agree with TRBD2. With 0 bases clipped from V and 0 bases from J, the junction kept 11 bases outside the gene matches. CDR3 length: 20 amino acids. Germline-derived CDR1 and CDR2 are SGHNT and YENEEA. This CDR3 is CASSLDRRLAGGTFSYEQYF. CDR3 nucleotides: TGTGCCAGCAGCTTAGATCGTCGACTAGCGGGGGGAACCTTCTCCTACGAGCAGTACTTC.

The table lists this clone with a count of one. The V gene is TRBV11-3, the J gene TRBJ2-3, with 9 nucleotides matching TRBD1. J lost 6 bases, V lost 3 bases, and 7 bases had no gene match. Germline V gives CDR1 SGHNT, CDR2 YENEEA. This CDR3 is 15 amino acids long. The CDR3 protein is CASSFLGTGLDTQYF. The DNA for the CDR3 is TGTGCCAGCAGCTTTCTAGGGACAGGGCTCGATACGCAGTATTTT.

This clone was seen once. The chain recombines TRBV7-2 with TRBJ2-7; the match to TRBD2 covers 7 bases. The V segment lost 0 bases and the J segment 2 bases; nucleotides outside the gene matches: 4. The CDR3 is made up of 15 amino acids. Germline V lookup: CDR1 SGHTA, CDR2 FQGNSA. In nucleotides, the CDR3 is TGTGCCAGCAGCTTAGCGCTAGGACTAGCCTACGAGCAGTACTTC. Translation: CASSLALGLAYEQYF.

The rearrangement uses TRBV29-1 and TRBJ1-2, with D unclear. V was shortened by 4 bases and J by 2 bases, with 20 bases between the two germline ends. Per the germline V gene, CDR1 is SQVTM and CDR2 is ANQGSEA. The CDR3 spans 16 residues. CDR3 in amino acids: CSVGRPGGRRNYGYTF. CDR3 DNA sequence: TGCAGCGTTGGACGCCCAGGAGGTAGGAGAAACTATGGCTACACCTTC.